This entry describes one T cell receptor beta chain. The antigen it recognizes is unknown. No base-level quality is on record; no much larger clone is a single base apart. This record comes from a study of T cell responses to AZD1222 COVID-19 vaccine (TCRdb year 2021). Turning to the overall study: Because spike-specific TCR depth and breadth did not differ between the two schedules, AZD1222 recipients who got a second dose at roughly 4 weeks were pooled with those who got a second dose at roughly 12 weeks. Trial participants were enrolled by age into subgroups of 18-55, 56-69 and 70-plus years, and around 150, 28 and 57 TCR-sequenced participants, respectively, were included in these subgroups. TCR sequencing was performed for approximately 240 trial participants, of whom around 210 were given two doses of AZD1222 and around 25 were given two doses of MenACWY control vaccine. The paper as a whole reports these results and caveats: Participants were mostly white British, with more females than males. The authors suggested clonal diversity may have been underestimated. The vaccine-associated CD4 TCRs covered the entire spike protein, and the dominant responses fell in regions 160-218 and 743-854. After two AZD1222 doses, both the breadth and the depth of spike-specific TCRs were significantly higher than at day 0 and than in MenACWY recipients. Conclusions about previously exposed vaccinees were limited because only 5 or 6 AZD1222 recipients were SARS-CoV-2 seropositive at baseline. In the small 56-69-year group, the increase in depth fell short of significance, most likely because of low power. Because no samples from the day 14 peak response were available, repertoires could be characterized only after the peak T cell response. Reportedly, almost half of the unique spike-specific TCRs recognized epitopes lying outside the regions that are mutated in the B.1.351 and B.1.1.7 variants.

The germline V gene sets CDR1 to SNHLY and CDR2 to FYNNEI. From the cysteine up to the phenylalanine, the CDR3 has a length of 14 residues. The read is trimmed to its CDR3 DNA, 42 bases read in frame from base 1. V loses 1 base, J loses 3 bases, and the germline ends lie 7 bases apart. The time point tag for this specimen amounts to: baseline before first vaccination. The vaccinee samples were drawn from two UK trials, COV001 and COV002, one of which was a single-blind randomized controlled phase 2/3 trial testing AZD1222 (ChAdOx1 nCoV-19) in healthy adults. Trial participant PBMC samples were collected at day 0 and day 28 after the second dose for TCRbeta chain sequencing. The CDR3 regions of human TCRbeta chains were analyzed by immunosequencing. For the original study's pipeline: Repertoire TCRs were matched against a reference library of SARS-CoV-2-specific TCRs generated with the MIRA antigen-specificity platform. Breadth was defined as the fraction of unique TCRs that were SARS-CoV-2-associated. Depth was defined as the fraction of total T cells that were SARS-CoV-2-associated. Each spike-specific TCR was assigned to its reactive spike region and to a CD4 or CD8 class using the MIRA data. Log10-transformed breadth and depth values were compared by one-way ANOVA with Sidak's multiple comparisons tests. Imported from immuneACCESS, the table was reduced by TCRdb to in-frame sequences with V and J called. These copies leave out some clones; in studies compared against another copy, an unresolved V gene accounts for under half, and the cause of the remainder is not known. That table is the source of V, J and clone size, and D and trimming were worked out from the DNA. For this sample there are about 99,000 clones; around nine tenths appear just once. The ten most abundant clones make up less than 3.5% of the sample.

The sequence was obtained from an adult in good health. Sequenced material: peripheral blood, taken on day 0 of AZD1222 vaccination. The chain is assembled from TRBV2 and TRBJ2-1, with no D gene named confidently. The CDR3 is CASSEGGIYNEQFF. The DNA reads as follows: TGTGCCAGCAGTGAAGGAGGTATCTACAATGAGCAGTTCTTC. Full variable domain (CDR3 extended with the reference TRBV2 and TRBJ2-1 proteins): EPEVTQTPSHQVTQMGQEVILRCVPISNHLYFYWYRQILGQKVEFLVSFYNNEISEKSEIFDDQFSVERPDGSNFTLKIRSTKLEDSAMYFCASSEGGIYNEQFFGPGTRLTVL.